The 22 T cell receptor beta chains given below trace back to one sample, sequenced in a study of blood T cells in healthy people across ages. A second roughly 7 to 12 cycle PCR used barcoded and J-beta primers. Via MiXCR, TCRdb re-called the 5' RACE reads, giving one row per CDR3 protein. The profile covers about 780,000 distinct CDR3 sequences, with roughly 46% appearing a single time and around 18% taken by the ten largest. The sample comprised blood. The receptors here all came from a man older than 75 in good health.

This clonotype has a handful of counts. The chain combines TRBV5-1 with TRBJ2-6; 8 bases fit TRBD1. CDR1 SGHRS and CDR2 YFSETQ come from the germline V gene. CDR3 length: 18 amino acids. V lost 1 base to trimming and J lost 6 bases; unmatched junction nucleotides: 12. CDR3 amino acids: CASSLTDRSGGAANVLTF. The CDR3 bases are TGCGCCAGCAGCTTGACGGACCGATCAGGGGGCGCGGCCAACGTCCTGACTTTC.

The V and J genes are TRBV4-2 and TRBJ2-4; 7 bases are shared with TRBD2. The germline CDR1 and CDR2 sequences are LGHNA and YNFKEQ. J gave up 13 bases and V 1 base, and 13 bases lay outside the gene matches. This CDR3 has 15 amino acids. CDR3 sequence: CASSQGGAPAGEQYF. The CDR3 coding sequence is TGTGCCAGCAGCCAAGGAGGAGCGCCCGCGGGGGAGCAGTACTTC.

In this sample, this clonotype turned up a few times. The gene calls are TRBV5-1 and TRBJ2-7, with 8 bases aligning to TRBD2. The CDR3 runs to 15 residues. Germline values: CDR1 SGHRS, CDR2 YFSETQ. Trimming at V came to 0 bases and at J to 1 base, leaving 3 bases not matched to a gene. Here the CDR3 DNA reads TGCGCCAGCAGCTTGGGAGCGGGGGTATCCTACGAGCAGTACTTC. Translating gives CASSLGAGVSYEQYF.

This clonotype occurred a few times. The chain couples TRBV30 to TRBJ1-2; no reliable D call. V lost 0 bases and J 8 bases, leaving 10 bases between the germline ends. The CDR3 is 12 amino acids. The germline gives CDR1 GTSNPN, CDR2 SVGIG (reference sequence). The CDR3 DNA follows: TGTGCCTGGAGTGTTTGGGGAAACGGCTACACCTTC. This codes for CAWSVWGNGYTF.

V and J are TRBV4-2 and TRBJ2-3; D gene uncertain. Trimming pared 0 bases from V and 11 bases from J, leaving 12 bases between. The germline V gene encodes CDR1 LGHNA and CDR2 YNFKEQ. The CDR3 sequence is 13 residues long. In nucleotides, the CDR3 is TGTGCCAGCAGCCAAGATCTTGGGCCAGAGCAGTATTTT. This gives the protein CASSQDLGPEQYF.

About this clonotype: This clone may be a read error of a much larger clone one base away. The chain couples TRBV20-1 to TRBJ2-7; 8 bases line up with TRBD2. The CDR3 length is 13 residues. CDR1 and CDR2 (germline): DFQATT, SNEGSKA (reference sequence). In nucleotides, the CDR3 is TGCGGTGCTAGCCCGGGAGGGCCCCACGAGCAGTACTTC. Protein: CGASPGGPHEQYF.

The rearrangement uses TRBV11-2 and TRBJ2-7, with TRBD1 as a possible D gene (5 bases). The CDR3 loop spans 14 amino acids. V lost 5 bases and J lost 4, with 15 bases in between. From germline, CDR1 is SGHAT and CDR2 FQNNGV. The CDR3, as DNA: TGTGCCAGCAGCCTCCCCCGACAGCAATACGAGCAGTACTTC. It encodes CASSLPRQQYEQYF.

This sequence joins TRBV2 and TRBJ2-1; 7 bases fit TRBD2. Losses at the gene ends were 7 bases for V and 3 bases for J; bases not matched to a gene: 3. CDR1 and CDR2 (germline): SNHLY, FYNNEI. The CDR3 covers 13 residues. Written as DNA, the CDR3 is TGTGCCAGCATAACGGGAGGCTACAATGAGCAGTTCTTC. This translates into CASITGGYNEQFF.

A remark on this clonotype: At one end, the junction sequence differs from germline, possibly due to a read error. The rearrangement links TRBV11-3 to TRBJ2-1, with TRBD2 matching over 10 bases. The CDR3 totals 15 residues. Looked up from germline, CDR1 is SGHNT and CDR2 is YENEEA. CDR3 sequence reads: CASSQLAGYYSEQFF. The CDR3 DNA reads TGTGCCAGCAGCCAACTAGCGGGATACTACAGTGAGCAGTTCTTC.

The chain has TRBV29-1 and TRBJ2-1, with 9 nucleotides matching TRBD2. Trimming cost V 3 bases and J 5 bases; bases outside gene matches: 17. Per germline, CDR1 SQVTM and CDR2 ANQGSEA. The CDR3 extends over 18 amino acids. The CDR3 reads CSVDRLTSGWRADNEQFF. The CDR3 DNA follows: TGCAGCGTTGACCGTTTGACTAGCGGATGGAGGGCAGACAATGAGCAGTTCTTC.

This clonotype has just a few counts. The rearrangement links TRBV20-1 to TRBJ2-1; 9 bases line up with TRBD1. Unmatched junction bases numbered 4, after V lost 5 bases and J lost 2 bases. In germline, CDR1 is DFQATT, CDR2 SNEGSKA (reference sequence). The CDR3 sequence is 14 residues long. The CDR3 here is CSAPRQGAYNEQFF. The CDR3 DNA reads as TGCAGTGCTCCAAGACAGGGGGCCTACAATGAGCAGTTCTTC.

The V call is TRBV12-3 or TRBV12-4, the J call TRBJ2-2; TRBD2 matches 11 bases. The CDR3 covers 18 residues. V shed 6 bases, J shed 0 bases, and the junction held 9 bases outside the gene matches. DNA of the CDR3: TGTGCCAGCAGCCGTCTAGCGGGAGGACGATCGAACACCGGGGAGCTGTTTTTT. This encodes CASSRLAGGRSNTGELFF.

On this clonotype: Being one base from a much bigger clone, this may be a read error. The chain carries TRBV7-2 and TRBJ2-4; 8 nucleotides match TRBD2. The end of the DNA aligns better with TRBJ2-5, so the J call may be wrong. The CDR3 spans 15 residues. Germline values: CDR1 SGHTA, CDR2 FQGNSA. The CDR3 nucleotides read TGTGCCAGCAGCTTAGGTGGCGGGAGGCCAGAGACCCAGTACTTC. Amino acids: CASSLGGGRPETQYF.

With regard to this clonotype: Its ends do not fully match the called genes, so a read error is possible. The chain has TRBV5-5 and TRBJ1-2; possible D gene TRBD1, 5 bases. CDR3 length equals 13 residues. Germline loops: CDR1 SGHKS, CDR2 YYEKEE (reference sequence). The CDR3 is CAGSTRREGGYTF. CDR3 nucleotides: TGTGCCGGCAGCACACGCAGGGAAGGGGGCTACACCTTC.

Regarding this clonotype: One end of the junction fails to match germline, which may point to a read error. This rearrangement joins TRBV20-1 to TRBJ2-1; 13 positions agree with TRBD2. Germline V gives CDR1 DFQATT, CDR2 SNEGSKA (reference sequence). The CDR3 contains 15 residues. CDR3 in DNA: TGCAGTGCCAGAGGACTAGCGGGAGATAAAGATGAGCAGTTCTTC. This sequence encodes CSARGLAGDKDEQFF.

J is TRBJ2-7 and V is TRBV29-1; unclear D gene. The CDR3 runs 9 residues. The germline V and J ends were trimmed by 4 bases and 7 bases, with 5 bases remaining between them. Germline loops: CDR1 SQVTM, CDR2 ANQGSEA. CDR3 bases: TGCAGCGTTGTAGATGAGCAGTACTTC. Protein sequence: CSVVDEQYF.

The J gene is TRBJ2-3, the V gene TRBV20-1, with TRBD2 matching 12 bases. With V trimmed by 3 bases and J by 1 base, 8 bases remained unmatched. In germline, CDR1 is DFQATT, CDR2 SNEGSKA (reference sequence). This CDR3 is built from 17 residues. CDR3 nucleotide sequence: TGCAGTGCTAGGGGGATTTGGACTAGCGGGGGCACAGATACGCAGTATTTT. Encoded protein: CSARGIWTSGGTDTQYF.

The genes are TRBV20-1 and TRBJ2-4, with 13 bases lining up with TRBD2. The last part of the DNA fits TRBJ2-7 better; the J call may be wrong. Germline V CDR1 and CDR2: DFQATT, SNEGSKA (reference sequence). The CDR3 is made up of 16 amino acids. The CDR3 bases are TGCAGTGCTAGAGAGGGACTAGCGGGGCAAACCTACGAGCAGTACTTC. This codes for CSAREGLAGQTYEQYF.

The count of this clonotype is one. The chain uses TRBV29-1 and TRBJ2-1; 13 bases are shared with TRBD2. The CDR3 covers 13 residues. J lost 7 bases, V lost 4 bases, and 1 base had no gene match. The germline V gene encodes CDR1 SQVTM and CDR2 ANQGSEA. The CDR3: CSVATSGGNEQFF. The CDR3 DNA reads as TGCAGCGTTGCGACTAGCGGGGGGAATGAGCAGTTCTTC.

V gene TRBV18 combines with J gene TRBJ2-5, with 7 nucleotides matching TRBD2. The V and J ends lost 8 bases and 3 bases, in that order; junction bases with no gene match: 9. In germline, CDR1 is KGHSH, CDR2 LQKENI. This CDR3 has 14 amino acids. CDR3 in DNA: TGTGCCAGCGGCGCGGGGCTAGCGGAAGAGACCCAGTACTTC. Amino acids: CASGAGLAEETQYF. Filled out from reference TRBV18 and TRBJ2-5, the complete variable domain reads NAGVMQNPRHLVRRRGQEARLRCSPMKGHSHVYWYRQLPEEGLKFMVYLQKENIIDESGMPKERFSAEFPKEGPSILRIQQVVRGDSAAYFCASGAGLAEETQYFGPGTRLLVL.

To note about this clonotype: Sequence at one end of the junction differs from germline and may be a read error. The CDR3 sequence is CVSSPYNSGTDWNEQYF. The CDR3 region has the DNA TGTGTCAGCAGCCCTTATAATAGCGGGACCGATTGGAATGAGCAGTACTTC. The V gene is TRBV3-1, the J gene TRBJ2-5, with 8 bases matching TRBD2. The CDR3 has 17 residues. Looked up from germline, CDR1 is LGHDT and CDR2 is YNNKEL (reference sequence).

The V and J genes are TRBV6-2 or TRBV6-3 and TRBJ2-3; 9 bases are a match to TRBD2. After removal of 4 bases from V and 8 bases from J, the junction contained 10 bases not matched to a gene. Germline V gives CDR1 MNHEY, CDR2 SVGEGT. The CDR3 has 15 residues. CDR3 amino acids: CASSSVAGEAGTQYF. Here the CDR3 DNA reads TGTGCCAGCAGTTCCGTAGCGGGAGAGGCCGGTACGCAGTATTTT.